These 20 T cell receptor beta chains came from one sample sequenced in a study of shared clonotypes between healthy human individuals. Sequenced by immunoSEQ multiplex PCR; TCRdb stores in-frame clones only, minus some. This table holds approximately 500,000 clones, roughly 80% found once. The specimen was PBMCs. These TCRs come from a woman in her forties in good health. Some clones in this sample may be carry-over from other donors' samples.

CDR3 amino acids: CASSLTGISPQHF. CDR3 bases: TGTGCCAGCAGTTTAACGGGAATCAGCCCCCAGCATTTT. This chain links TRBV27 with TRBJ1-5; D is undetermined. The CDR3 has 13 residues. Looked up from germline, CDR1 is MNHEY and CDR2 is SMNVEV (reference sequence). The V end was cut by 2 bases, the J end by 10 bases, with 12 bases between.

The chain recombines TRBV15 with TRBJ2-7, with TRBD2 as a possible D gene (5 bases). The length of the CDR3 is 16 residues. The ends were cut back, 0 bases at V and 3 bases at J, with 15 bases in the middle. Germline loops: CDR1 LNHNV, CDR2 YYDKDF (reference sequence). The CDR3 sequence is CATSRDESGESYEQYF. CDR3 in DNA: TGTGCCACCAGCAGAGATGAGTCTGGGGAGAGCTACGAGCAGTACTTC.

A few counts support this clone. The chain recombines TRBV28 with TRBJ1-5; D not certain. Germline V gene lookup returns CDR1 MDHEN and CDR2 SYDVKM. The CDR3 length is 14 residues. The germline V and J ends were trimmed by 3 bases and 5 bases, with 11 bases remaining between them. The CDR3 DNA follows: TGTGCCAGCAGTTTGGGTGGGTATCATCAGCCCCAGCATTTT. Protein product: CASSLGGYHQPQHF.

The J gene is TRBJ1-4, the V gene TRBV6-1; D not certain. The germline CDR1 and CDR2 sequences are MNHNS and SASEGT. There are 14 residues in the CDR3. Trimming removed 4 bases at V and 8 bases at J, with 14 bases between. The CDR3, as DNA: TGTGCCAGCAGTGCCAAATGGGATGCGGAAAAACTGTTTTTT. Translating it yields CASSAKWDAEKLFF.

This chain joins TRBV7-3 and TRBJ2-3; D is possibly TRBD1 or TRBD2 (5 bases each). CDR3 length: 14 residues. The V gene's germline CDR1 is SGHTA and CDR2 FQGTGA. The V end lost 3 bases, the J end lost 4 bases, and 11 bases lay between the germline ends. CDR3 nucleotide sequence: TGTGCCAGCAGCTTTGGCAGGGAGTCAGATACGCAGTATTTT. It encodes CASSFGRESDTQYF.

This chain links TRBV25-1 with TRBJ2-7, with 12 bases fitting TRBD2. This CDR3 is 15 amino acids long. Trimming cost V 2 bases and J 4 bases; bases outside gene matches: 3. Germline V lookup: CDR1 MGHDK, CDR2 SYGVNS. DNA of the CDR3: TGTGCCAGCAGTGAACCGACTAGCGGGAGATACGAGCAGTACTTC. Translating gives CASSEPTSGRYEQYF.

The V call is TRBV7-9, the J call TRBJ1-1; TRBD1 aligns across 8 bases. Germline CDR1 is SEHNR and CDR2 is FQNEAQ (reference sequence). V lost 2 bases to trimming and J lost 6 bases; unmatched junction nucleotides: 8. CDR3 length: 15 amino acids. CDR3 protein: CASSLKDREGAEAFF. CDR3 sequence (DNA): TGTGCCAGCAGCTTAAAGGACAGGGAGGGCGCTGAAGCTTTCTTT.

This clone was recorded once. This specimen includes other DNA sequences encoding the same CDR3. This rearrangement joins TRBV5-1 to TRBJ1-1; a weak D match, TRBD1 (5 bases). The germline V gene has CDR1 SGHRS and CDR2 YFSETQ. This CDR3 contains 15 residues. V was cut by 0 bases and J by 0 bases, with 9 bases left in between. DNA of the CDR3: TGCGCCAGCAGCTTGGCGGGACCGATGAACACTGAAGCTTTCTTT. It is translated as CASSLAGPMNTEAFF.

The gene calls are TRBV7-9 and TRBJ2-7, with 15 bases matching TRBD2. V was pared by 8 bases and J by 5 bases, with 4 bases of the junction left unmatched. The CDR3 consists of 14 residues. The germline CDR1 and CDR2 sequences are SEHNR and FQNEAQ (reference sequence). The CDR3 region has the DNA TGTGCCAGCGGACTAGCGGGAGGGGGACACGAGCAGTACTTC. Its protein is CASGLAGGGHEQYF.

The rearrangement links TRBV28 to TRBJ2-6; D unresolved. CDR1 and CDR2 from the germline V gene are MDHEN and SYDVKM. V was pared by 2 bases and J by 0 bases, with 11 bases between. The CDR3 totals 17 residues. The CDR3 bases are TGTGCCAGCAGTTTACCAGGTCTAAGCTCTGGGGCCAACGTCCTGACTTTC. Its protein product is CASSLPGLSSGANVLTF.

This sequence joins TRBV28 and TRBJ1-1; D unresolved. This CDR3 has 13 amino acids. Trimming took 7 bases from V and 1 from J, leaving 10 bases between them. CDR1 and CDR2 from the germline V gene are MDHEN and SYDVKM. In DNA form, the CDR3 reads TGTGCCAGCATCCAAAGAGGGAACACTGAAGCTTTCTTT. Amino acids: CASIQRGNTEAFF. Supplemented by reference TRBV28 and TRBJ1-1, the full variable domain reads DVKVTQSSRYLVKRTGEKVFLECVQDMDHENMFWYRQDPGLGLRLIYFSYDVKMKEKGDIPEGYSVSREKKERFSLILESASTNQTSMYLCASIQRGNTEAFFGQGTRLTVV.

V is TRBV28 and J is TRBJ2-1; 7 nucleotides match TRBD2. The CDR3 has 17 residues. The J segment lost 2 bases and the V segment lost 5 bases, leaving 12 bases of the junction unmatched. The germline CDR1 and CDR2 sequences are MDHEN and SYDVKM. CDR3: CASSTIKSGAAYNEQFF. The DNA of the CDR3 is TGTGCCAGCAGTACCATTAAAAGCGGGGCAGCCTACAATGAGCAGTTCTTC. The full variable domain, completed using reference TRBV28 and TRBJ2-1, is DVKVTQSSRYLVKRTGEKVFLECVQDMDHENMFWYRQDPGLGLRLIYFSYDVKMKEKGDIPEGYSVSREKKERFSLILESASTNQTSMYLCASSTIKSGAAYNEQFFGPGTRLTVL.

Note on this clone: The sample holds other DNA sequences that translate to the same CDR3. The chain joins TRBV2 to TRBJ2-2; 7 bases are shared with TRBD2. The CDR3 runs 15 residues. The V and J ends lost 3 bases and 4 bases, in that order; junction bases with no gene match: 5. Per germline, CDR1 SNHLY and CDR2 FYNNEI. The DNA of the CDR3 is TGTGCCAGCAGTGATCGACTAGCCGGCACCGGGGAGCTGTTTTTT. It yields the protein CASSDRLAGTGELFF.

The chain has TRBV2 and TRBJ2-1; TRBD2 aligns across 10 bases. The V gene's germline CDR1 is SNHLY and CDR2 FYNNEI. There are 19 residues in the CDR3. The V gene end was trimmed by 5 bases and the J gene end by 9 bases; junction bases not matched to a gene: 22. Here the CDR3 DNA reads TGTGCCAGCAGTCCCGGGGTAGCGGGAGGACGTCCGGTTTGGGTTGAGCAGTTCTTC. This encodes CASSPGVAGGRPVWVEQFF. Drawing the rest from reference TRBV2 and TRBJ2-1, the complete variable domain is EPEVTQTPSHQVTQMGQEVILRCVPISNHLYFYWYRQILGQKVEFLVSFYNNEISEKSEIFDDQFSVERPDGSNFTLKIRSTKLEDSAMYFCASSPGVAGGRPVWVEQFFGPGTRLTVL.

As for this clone: The same CDR3 also results from other DNA sequences found in this sample. J is TRBJ1-1 and V is TRBV5-4; 7 bases are shared with TRBD1. This CDR3 comprises 13 residues. Looked up from germline, CDR1 is SGHNT and CDR2 is YYREEE (reference sequence). V lost 3 bases to trimming and J lost 2 bases; unmatched junction nucleotides: 1. The CDR3 DNA is TGTGCCAGCAGCTGGGACAGAAACACTGAAGCTTTCTTT. Protein sequence: CASSWDRNTEAFF.

J is TRBJ2-1 and V is TRBV5-1, with TRBD2 matching over 11 bases. With V trimmed by 0 bases and J by 10 bases, 6 bases remained unmatched. The CDR3 is 15 residues long. CDR1 SGHRS and CDR2 YFSETQ come from the germline V gene. The CDR3 region has the DNA TGCGCCAGCAGCTTGGCTAGCGGGAGGATCAGCGAGCAGTTCTTC. Residues: CASSLASGRISEQFF.

As concerns this clone: In the same sample, other DNA sequences code for this CDR3. The chain carries TRBV7-2 and TRBJ1-3; 11 bases match TRBD1. Germline CDR1 is SGHTA and CDR2 is FQGNSA. The CDR3 sequence is 17 residues long. V trimming: 5 bases; J trimming: 2 bases; junction bases outside the gene matches: 8. The CDR3 is CASSLGQGALTGNTIYF. CDR3 DNA sequence: TGTGCCAGCAGCCTCGGACAGGGGGCGCTAACTGGAAACACCATATATTTT.

Details on this clone: Only one base separates this from a far larger clonotype, so it likely reflects a read error. V is TRBV30 and J is TRBJ2-5; 8 positions agree with TRBD2. Germline CDR1 is GTSNPN and CDR2 is SVGIG (reference sequence). V was clipped by 3 bases and J by 7 bases; unmatched bases: 4. CDR3 length: 12 residues. The DNA for the CDR3 is TGTGCCTGGAGCCCCGGGGGGGGGACCCAGTACTTC. This codes for CAWSPGGGTQYF.

The chain recombines TRBV28 with TRBJ1-1; weak D call: TRBD1 (5 bases). This CDR3 is built from 15 residues. Germline V gives CDR1 MDHEN, CDR2 SYDVKM. The V end was cut by 4 bases, the J end by 1 base, with 13 bases between. CDR3 in amino acids: CASSSPRGENTEAFF. In DNA form, the CDR3 reads TGTGCCAGCAGTTCTCCCCGAGGGGAGAACACTGAAGCTTTCTTT.

This clone was counted a single time. The chain carries TRBV18 and TRBJ2-1; D remains unclear. Trimming left V 3 bases short and J 7 bases short, with 13 bases between. Germline lookup yields CDR1 KGHSH and CDR2 LQKENI. The CDR3 length is 14 residues. Here the CDR3 reads CASSPSQIGNEQFF. The CDR3 DNA reads as TGTGCCAGCTCACCGTCGCAGATTGGGAATGAGCAGTTCTTC.